This T cell receptor beta chain was sequenced for a study of naive and memory T cell subsets. An oligonucleotide containing a UMI was ligated to the 3' end of TCR cDNA. This clonotype has ten or more counts. The SP2 primer and nested alpha and beta constant region primers amplified ligated cDNA in four rounds. TCRdb re-analysed the 5' RACE reads in MiXCR, keeping a single row per CDR3 protein. The sample has over 45,000 distinct CDR3 sequences; about 7.1% are singletons. The origin of this receptor is a female donor in good health.

CDR3 DNA sequence: TGTGCCAGCAGCCCCACCCGGGACAGACATGAAAAACTGTTTTTT. Translated, it gives CASSPTRDRHEKLFF. This sequence joins TRBV7-9 and TRBJ1-4; 7 bases are a match to TRBD1. CDR3 length: 15 residues. Germline loops: CDR1 SEHNR, CDR2 FQNEAQ (reference sequence). The J segment lost 6 bases and the V segment lost 5 bases, leaving 9 bases of the junction unmatched.